These 8 T cell receptor beta chains share one sample of origin, sequenced in a study of blood T cell repertoires in COVID-19 (dated by TCRdb to about 2020). The method behind the library was the immunoSEQ multiplex PCR assay. TCRdb obtained this table from immuneACCESS and retained in-frame rearrangements with V and J assigned. These tables miss some clones; where compared with another copy, unresolved V genes account for less than half of the shortfall, and the remainder is unexplained. The sample table shows 150,000 to 200,000 clones, and about 82% are seen once. The ten largest clones capture under 5.5% of the sample. The sample was peripheral blood. Receptor source: a woman aged 30 to 39 with acute or convalescent COVID-19.

The CDR3 nucleotides are TGCGCCAGCAGCTGGGCGGAGCAGGGTATCACCGGGGAGCTGTTTTTT. Residues: CASSWAEQGITGELFF. The V call is TRBV5-1, the J call TRBJ2-2; tentative D call: TRBD1 (5 bases). The CDR3 has 16 residues. Trimming left V 3 bases short and J 4 bases short, with 16 bases between. Germline assignment: CDR1 SGHRS and CDR2 YFSETQ.

J is TRBJ2-1 and V is TRBV5-1; D unclear. The CDR3 is 13 residues long. In germline, CDR1 is SGHRS, CDR2 YFSETQ. Trimming took 6 bases from V and 8 from J, leaving 15 bases between them. CDR3 bases: TGCGCCAGCATTCCTACAGCATTCGATGAGCAGTTCTTC. As protein: CASIPTAFDEQFF. Looking up the rest from reference TRBV5-1 and TRBJ2-1 gives the full variable domain: KAGVTQTPRYLIKTRGQQVTLSCSPISGHRSVSWYQQTPGQGLQFLFEYFSETQRNKGNFPGRFSGRQFSNSRSEMNVSTLELGDSALYLCASIPTAFDEQFFGPGTRLTVL.

The chain carries TRBV6-5 and TRBJ1-1; a possible D gene is TRBD1 (5 bases). Between the trimmed V and J ends, which lost 6 bases and 2 bases, there was a span of 16 bases. The CDR3 runs 15 residues. Germline assignment: CDR1 MNHEY and CDR2 SVGAGI. CDR3 sequence: CASSPTWGVNTEAFF. The CDR3 DNA is TGTGCCAGCAGCCCAACGTGGGGGGTAAACACTGAAGCTTTCTTT.

The V gene is TRBV3-1 (or the pseudogene TRBV3-2), the J gene TRBJ1-1; D is perhaps TRBD1 (5 bases). The germline CDR1 and CDR2 sequences are LGHDT and YNNKEL (reference sequence). V lost 0 bases, J lost 5 bases, and 13 bases lay in between. The CDR3 contains 15 residues. CDR3 in amino acids: CASSQDRGGRTEAFF. The CDR3 nucleotides are TGTGCCAGCAGCCAAGACCGCGGGGGGAGGACTGAAGCTTTCTTT.

The V and J genes are TRBV5-1 and TRBJ2-5; TRBD1 might be the D (5 bases). Germline V CDR1 and CDR2: SGHRS, YFSETQ. With 3 bases removed from V and 1 base from J, the gap between germline ends came to 13 bases. This CDR3 is 15 amino acids long. The CDR3 region has the DNA TGCGCCAGCAGCTCATACGACAGACTCCAAGAGACCCAGTACTTC. Its translation is CASSSYDRLQETQYF.

This sequence joins TRBV28 and TRBJ1-5; TRBD1 agrees at 7 bases. Trimming removed 6 bases from V and 0 bases from J; junction bases left unmatched: 29. This CDR3 has 23 residues. CDR1 and CDR2 (germline): MDHEN, SYDVKM. The CDR3 nucleotides are TGTGCCAGCAGGAAGGATAGGTCCACATTATGGGGACAGAACATATATAGCAATCAGCCCCAGCATTTT. Amino acid sequence: CASRKDRSTLWGQNIYSNQPQHF.

The V and J genes are TRBV27 and TRBJ2-7; TRBD1 aligns across 9 bases. Germline CDR1 MNHEY, CDR2 SMNVEV (reference sequence). There are 16 residues in the CDR3. V dropped 5 bases and J dropped 2; count of bases not matched to a gene: 10. For the CDR3, the DNA is TGTGCCAGCAGTCCGGGGACAGGGAGGATCCCCTACGAGCAGTACTTC. This encodes CASSPGTGRIPYEQYF.

CDR3: CASRFSSGSYQPQHF. CDR3 nucleotides: TGTGCCAGTCGTTTCTCCTCAGGATCATATCAGCCCCAGCATTTT. The V gene is TRBV19, the J gene TRBJ1-5; D unresolved. With 8 bases removed from V and 5 bases from J, the gap between germline ends came to 19 bases. Germline V gives CDR1 LNHDA, CDR2 SQIVND (reference sequence). This CDR3 contains 15 residues.